The subject of this entry is one T cell receptor (beta chain). V dropped 2 bases and J dropped 5 bases, with 15 bases sitting between them. Germline CDR1 and CDR2: MNHNS and SASEGT. The CDR3 totals 15 residues. The data belong to a study of T-cell memory formation after mild COVID-19. TCRdb analysed the 5' RACE reads with MiXCR anew, one entry per CDR3 protein. The sample holds some 210,000 distinct CDR3 sequences, under 12% seen once. Sequenced: PBMCs or a T cell subset sorted from them (not recorded which). The receptor comes from a man aged 18 to 29 who had mild COVID-19 (a few samples of this study predate the infection). Cell type and time point are not known. The chain couples TRBV6-1 to TRBJ1-2; no reliable D call. The CDR3 region is CASSEFVRLGYGYTF. DNA for the CDR3: TGTGCCAGCAGTGAATTTGTTAGGCTAGGATATGGCTACACCTTC.